This T cell receptor (beta chain) was found in a study of T cell repertoires in cytomegalovirus infection. Study at large: Selection of CMV epitopes for the study included recently identified HLA-C-restricted and well-studied HLA-B-restricted ones.

This clonotype was detected many times. The antigen remains undetermined. Each CDR3 protein is one row after TCRdb ran MiXCR on the reads. Among approximately 590,000 distinct CDR3 sequences listed, approximately 40% were seen once. Study observations and caveats: Within the response measured ex vivo, HLA-C-restricted CMV-specific TCR beta clonotypes were dominant. CMV carriers with the relevant HLA were identified by cumulative public TCR beta family frequency.

The CDR3 has 17 amino acids. Germline trimming cut 6 bases from V and 5 bases from J; bases unmatched to any gene: 16. Per germline, CDR1 SGHTA and CDR2 FQGNSA. The gene calls are TRBV7-2 and TRBJ2-5; TRBD2 matches at 9 bases. The material was cultured PBMCs, obtained from culture after CMV antigen stimulation. This receptor was identified in a human donor in good health (CMV status not recorded). Some clones in this sample may be carry-over from other donors' samples. The CDR3 sequence is CASRLGGSGRVRETQYF. The DNA of the CDR3 is TGTGCCAGCAGGCTAGGAGGTAGCGGGAGAGTGAGGGAGACCCAGTACTTC.